Listed below are T cell receptor beta chains from one sample, sequenced in a study of metastatic and nonmetastatic thyroid tumors. TCRdb reassembled clones from the PCR reads with MiXCR. The sample shows about 15,000 clones, about 31% of them seen only once. The material sequenced was blood. These receptors were collected from a female donor with papillary thyroid cancer or a benign thyroid nodule (not recorded which). Some clones in this sample may be carry-over from other donors' samples. Each CDR3 is given with its conserved first and last residue. Each record gives: J gene, D gene, clone size, V gene, CDR3 protein, CDR3 DNA. D genes are given only for firm matches. Not all rows give a size; the values are once, few, many and, for expanded clones, a class.

TRBJ2-2 TRBD2 - TRBV5-1 CASSLGLAAVTGELFF TGCGCCAGCAGCTTGGGACTAGCGGCAGTCACCGGGGAGCTGTTTTTT
TRBJ2-2 - few TRBV6-1 CASSKLWTGDLFF TGTGCCAGCAGTAAGTTATGGACCGGGGATCTGTTTTTT
TRBJ1-3 - many TRBV5-8 CASKRDSAGNTIYF TGTGCCAGCAAAAGGGATTCGGCTGGAAACACCATATATTTT
TRBJ2-7 TRBD1 once TRBV20-1 CSATPGQGAGEQYF TGCAGTGCCACGCCGGGACAGGGGGCGGGGGAGCAGTACTTC
TRBJ1-1 - few TRBV9 CASSVELMQSFF TGTGCCAGCAGCGTAGAATTGATGCAATCTTTCTTT
TRBJ2-1 TRBD1 - TRBV20-1 CSARLNRGPSNEQFF TGCAGTGCTAGATTGAACAGGGGGCCCAGCAATGAGCAGTTCTTC
TRBJ2-6 - many TRBV5-6 CASSFISGANVLTF TGTGCCAGCAGCTTCATCTCTGGGGCCAACGTCCTGACTTTC
TRBJ1-6 - - TRBV20-1 CSAREGITTSPLHF TGCAGTGCCAGAGAAGGGATAACAACTTCACCCCTCCACTTT
TRBJ2-3 - medium-sized TRBV11-2 CASSLATDTQYF TGTGCCAGCAGCCTGGCCACAGATACGCAGTATTTT
TRBJ2-3 - many TRBV11-2 CASSPWDFYTDTQYF TGTGCCAGCAGCCCATGGGACTTTTACACAGATACGCAGTATTTT
TRBJ2-7 - medium-sized TRBV5-1 CASSSMAGDYEQYF TGCGCCAGCAGCTCCATGGCCGGGGACTACGAGCAGTACTTC
TRBJ2-6 TRBD1 - TRBV6-1 CASSEGTGGANVLTF TGTGCCAGCAGTGAAGGGACAGGTGGGGCCAACGTCCTGACTTTC
TRBJ2-1 - - TRBV5-1 CASSLTLTGEGEQFF TGCGCCAGCAGCTTGACCCTAACAGGGGAGGGTGAGCAGTTCTTC
TRBJ2-7 - few TRBV6-2/TRBV6-3 CASRNRENSYEQYF TGTGCCAGCAGGAACAGGGAAAACTCCTACGAGCAGTACTTC
TRBJ2-2 TRBD2 many TRBV4-1 CASSPIGRGGQRTGELFF TGCGCCAGCAGCCCGATAGGGCGGGGGGGCCAAAGGACCGGGGAGCTGTTTTTT
TRBJ2-7 TRBD2 - TRBV6-4 CASSGAGLGDYEQYF TGTGCCAGCAGTGGTGCGGGACTAGGCGATTACGAGCAGTACTTC
TRBJ2-7 TRBD1 - TRBV20-1 CSARVTPRDRSSYEQYF TGCAGTGCTAGAGTTACGCCCCGGGACAGAAGCTCCTACGAGCAGTACTTC
TRBJ1-2 - medium-sized TRBV18 CASSPQRDGDYGYTF TGTGCCAGCTCACCGCAGAGGGACGGCGACTATGGCTACACCTTC
TRBJ1-6 TRBD1 - TRBV25-1 CASRRDSYNSPLHF TGTGCCAGCAGGCGGGACAGTTATAATTCACCCCTCCACTTT
TRBJ2-7 - few TRBV6-1 CASRDQRATYEQYF TGTGCCAGCAGGGACCAGCGGGCCACCTACGAGCAGTACTTC
TRBJ2-3 - many TRBV4-1 CASSQGYRPRGTDTQYF TGCGCCAGCAGCCAAGGATACAGGCCTCGGGGGACAGATACGCAGTATTTT
TRBJ1-6 - - TRBV5-1 CASSSADTDNSPLHF TGCGCCAGCAGCTCTGCCGACACAGATAATTCACCCCTCCACTTT
TRBJ2-3 - many TRBV4-2 CASSPHAGFSTDTQYF TGTGCCAGCAGCCCCCACGCGGGGTTCAGCACAGATACGCAGTATTTT
TRBJ2-7 TRBD1 few TRBV27 CASSSRDRIVGEQYF TGTGCCAGCAGTTCCCGGGACAGAATAGTGGGCGAGCAGTACTTC
TRBJ2-1 - medium-sized TRBV6-2/TRBV6-3 CATRQGGYNEQFF TGTGCCACCCGACAGGGAGGCTACAATGAGCAGTTCTTC